Listed here are 17 T cell receptor beta chains from one sample, sequenced in a study of T-cell reconstitution after alpha-beta-depleted transplantation in children. Preparing the TCRbeta library involved the use of unique molecular identifiers. TCRdb recomputed calls from the PCR reads with MiXCR, one row per CDR3 protein. The sample carries hundreds of thousands of distinct CDR3 sequences, 15% to 20% recorded once. The specimen was PBMCs, mostly from graft donor cells, collected 360 days after TCRalphabeta/CD19-depleted stem cell transplant. These receptors all stem from a male patient aged 2-9 years who had a stem cell transplant for acute lymphoblastic leukemia, so the T cells may come from the graft donor.

The J gene is TRBJ2-1, the V gene TRBV6-2 or TRBV6-3, with 13 bases lining up with TRBD2. With 4 bases clipped from V and 9 bases from J, the junction kept 6 bases outside the gene matches. Per germline, CDR1 MNHEY and CDR2 SVGEGT. The CDR3 runs to 15 residues. The DNA of the CDR3 is TGTGCCAGCAGTTTCGGACTAGCGGGAGCAGGTGAGCAGTTCTTC. This codes for CASSFGLAGAGEQFF.

This clonotype was seen a few times. V and J are TRBV20-1 and TRBJ2-5; D gene ambiguous. Germline V gene data show CDR1 as DFQATT and CDR2 as SNEGSKA (reference sequence). Trimming took 7 bases from V and 1 from J, leaving 16 bases between them. CDR3 length: 14 amino acids. The CDR3 region has the DNA TGCAGTGTCCGACGGGCCACCGCCCAAGAGACCCAGTACTTC. Its protein product is CSVRRATAQETQYF.

There are a few counts of this clonotype. The chain joins TRBV6-2 or TRBV6-3 to TRBJ1-2; tentatively, D is TRBD1 (5 bases). Germline V gene sequence: CDR1 MNHEY, CDR2 SVGEGT. CDR3 length: 17 amino acids. V gave up 2 bases and J gave up 4 bases, with 20 bases separating them. The DNA for the CDR3 is TGTGCCAGCAGTTACGATAGCGCCGTTCGGGGGTTCTATGGCTACACCTTC. Amino acids: CASSYDSAVRGFYGYTF.

This clonotype came up a few times. The V call is TRBV7-9, the J call TRBJ2-3; perhaps TRBD2 as D (6 bases). Trimming left V 7 bases short and J 2 bases short, with 13 bases between. The CDR3 runs 14 residues. Germline CDR1 SEHNR, CDR2 FQNEAQ (reference sequence). The CDR3 sequence is CASIPREDTDTQYF. The CDR3 DNA is TGTGCCAGCATCCCTAGGGAGGACACAGATACGCAGTATTTT.

The rearrangement joins TRBV12-3 or TRBV12-4 to TRBJ2-3; tentatively, D is TRBD1 or TRBD2 (5 bases each). The CDR3 sequence is 15 residues long. Trimming shortened V by 6 bases and J by 2 bases, and 15 bases separated the two germline ends. CDR3 bases: TGTGCCAGCAGAGGGACGGCTCCCCCCACAGATACGCAGTATTTT. It specifies CASRGTAPPTDTQYF.

About this clonotype itself: The DNA is omitted, as the CDR3 cannot be located on it reliably, and the CDR3 follows TCRdb's listing. The chain is built from TRBV14 and TRBJ2-2. Germline CDR1 is SGHDN and CDR2 is FVKESK. The CDR3 extends over 12 residues, inclusive of both ends. The CDR3 loop reads CASSQPAGSCFF.

The rearrangement links TRBV12-3 or TRBV12-4 to TRBJ1-1; tentatively, D is TRBD1 (5 bases). The CDR3 length is 12 residues. V was cut by 3 bases and J by 11 bases, with 13 bases left in between. The CDR3 spells CASSFWDVGAFF. In DNA form, the CDR3 reads TGTGCCAGCAGTTTCTGGGACGTAGGGGCTTTCTTT.

This clonotype was detected ten times or more. This sequence joins TRBV5-1 and TRBJ1-5; 7 nucleotides line up with TRBD1. Trimming took 4 bases from V and 1 from J; bases not matched to a gene: 5. This CDR3 comprises 15 residues. The V gene's germline CDR1 is SGHRS and CDR2 YFSETQ. The DNA of the CDR3 is TGCGCCAGCAGCCCGACAGGGAGAAGCAATCAGCCCCAGCATTTT. Its translation: CASSPTGRSNQPQHF.

This clonotype was counted between two and nine times. The chain is built from TRBV5-5 and TRBJ2-3, with D perhaps TRBD1 or TRBD2 (5 bases each). The CDR3 length is 14 residues. Germline CDR1 SGHKS, CDR2 YYEKEE (reference sequence). Trimming shortened V by 3 bases and J by 4 bases, and 12 bases separated the two germline ends. The CDR3: CASSSYQGPDTQYF. The CDR3 DNA follows: TGTGCCAGCAGCTCATACCAGGGACCAGATACGCAGTATTTT.

This clonotype has a count of ten or more. The gene calls are TRBV3-1 and TRBJ2-7; no reliable D call. The CDR3 loop spans 15 amino acids. V lost 1 base to trimming and J lost 0 bases, with 10 bases between them. The germline CDR1 and CDR2 sequences are LGHDT and YNNKEL (reference sequence). The CDR3 DNA reads TGTGCCAGCAGCCAAGGTCCAGGCCGCTCCTACGAGCAGTACTTC. Protein: CASSQGPGRSYEQYF.

The chain recombines TRBV10-3 with TRBJ2-3, with 9 bases lining up with TRBD1. The V segment lost 0 bases and the J segment 0 bases; nucleotides outside the gene matches: 10. Germline assignment: CDR1 ENHRY and CDR2 SYGVKD. The CDR3 length is 19 residues. This chain's CDR3 is CAISESTNRGLLSTDTQYF. The CDR3 nucleotides are TGTGCCATCAGTGAGTCGACGAACAGGGGGCTACTTAGCACAGATACGCAGTATTTT.

The chain employs TRBV12-5 and TRBJ2-1; no definite D call. CDR1 is LGHNT, CDR2 FRNRAP, per germline. With 4 bases removed from V and 0 bases from J, the gap between germline ends came to 10 bases. This CDR3 contains 15 residues. CDR3 DNA: TGTGCTAGTGGTTCGATTCCGAGCTCCTACAATGAGCAGTTCTTC. Its translation: CASGSIPSSYNEQFF.

J is TRBJ2-1 and V is TRBV12-3 or TRBV12-4; no definite D call. CDR3 length equals 12 residues. The V and J ends lost 6 bases and 6 bases respectively, with 9 bases between them. CDR3 bases: TGTGCCAGCAGGAAGAGAGCCAATGAGCAGTTCTTC. Its protein is CASRKRANEQFF.

This clonotype was counted ten times or more. The junction does not match germline at one end; this may be a read error. This chain joins TRBV6-1 and TRBJ2-7, with a weak D call TRBD1 (5 bases). The CDR3 covers 14 residues. Germline CDR1 and CDR2: MNHNS and SASEGT. CDR3 amino acids: CATSGAAPSYEQYF. CDR3 sequence (DNA): TGTGCCACCAGTGGGGCAGCCCCATCCTACGAGCAGTACTTC.

This clonotype was detected only a few times. CDR3 amino acids: CASSLGWGMPYNEQFF. The DNA for the CDR3 is TGTGCCAGCAGCTTAGGTTGGGGAATGCCCTACAATGAGCAGTTCTTC. The rearrangement uses TRBV13 and TRBJ2-1; D not resolved. Germline lookup yields CDR1 PRHDT and CDR2 FYEKMQ (reference sequence). This CDR3 region has 16 residues. V was trimmed by 0 bases and J by 2 bases, leaving 11 bases between them.

This clonotype was seen ten or more times. The chain couples TRBV5-6 to TRBJ2-1; 7 bases agree with TRBD2. V lost 2 bases and J lost 3; bases outside the gene matches: 5. This CDR3 has 15 residues. Germline V gene data show CDR1 as SGHDT and CDR2 as YYEEEE. The CDR3 protein is CASSFPSGRYNEQFF. CDR3 sequence (DNA): TGTGCCAGCAGCTTCCCTAGCGGTCGCTACAATGAGCAGTTCTTC. Full variable domain (outside the CDR3, taken from reference TRBV5-6 and TRBJ2-1): DAGVTQSPTHLIKTRGQQVTLRCSPKSGHDTVSWYQQALGQGPQFIFQYYEEEERQRGNFPDRFSGHQFPNYSSELNVNALLLGDSALYLCASSFPSGRYNEQFFGPGTRLTVL.

This clonotype came up a few times. The gene calls are TRBV6-5 and TRBJ2-7; D possibly matches TRBD1 or TRBD2 (5 bases each). Germline-derived CDR1 and CDR2 are MNHEY and SVGAGI. Trimming stripped 1 base from V and 6 bases from J, with 16 bases between. The CDR3 is 15 residues long. The CDR3 DNA reads as TGTGCCAGCAGTTACTTAGAGGGACGAGCGAGCGAGCAGTACTTC. Protein: CASSYLEGRASEQYF.